This TCR beta chain was captured in a study of CD8 T cells in Susac syndrome. RNA was extracted with the RNeasy kit, and a quantity of 0.5 to 1 ug was reverse transcribed using random hexamers. With immunoSEQ multiplex PCR, TCR beta CDR3 was amplified across 54 Vbeta and 13 Jbeta. Each CDR3 protein is one row after TCRdb ran MiXCR on the immunoSEQ multiplex PCR reads. This table holds 200,000 or so distinct CDR3 sequences, around 95% found once. Trimming took 1 base from V and 2 from J; bases not matched to a gene: 4. Germline V gene lookup returns CDR1 SEHNR and CDR2 FQNEAQ (reference sequence). This CDR3 has 15 residues.

The chain links TRBV7-9 to TRBJ1-1; 7 positions match TRBD1. The sequence derives from a human donor with multiple sclerosis. Source material: CD4+ T cells from PBMCs. The CDR3, as DNA: TGTGCCAGCAGCTTAGTAGGGGGCGATAACACTGAAGCTTTCTTT. The encoded protein is CASSLVGGDNTEAFF.